The rows below give T cell receptor beta chains drawn from one sample of a study of sequential checkpoint blockade in melanoma. The protocol was immunoSEQ multiplex PCR, while the TCRdb copy is restricted to in-frame clones and leaves out a portion. The sample contains about 12,000 clones, about 25% of which appear only once. The source material was tumor tissue (inferred from file names), sampled from a patient given nivolumab and ipilimumab in sequence. The source of these receptors is a human donor with melanoma. The CDR3 runs from the conserved cysteine through the conserved F or W. D genes are given only for firm matches. Size is omitted from some rows. Given values are once, few, many or a class for expanded clones.

NA	TRBJ1-5	TRBV5-1	NA	TGCGCCAGCAGCTTGTCGGGGGGAGGGCAGCCCCAGCATTTT	CASSLSGGGQPQHF
NA	TRBJ1-1	TRBV11-3	NA	TGTGCCAGCAGCCAGGGCACGGAGAACACTGAAGCTTTCTTT	CASSQGTENTEAFF
TRBD1	TRBJ1-2	TRBV6-8	NA	TGTGCCAGCAGACAGGGGCCCACCTCTAACTATGGCTACACCTTC	CASRQGPTSNYGYTF
TRBD1	TRBJ2-7	TRBV5-1	NA	TGCGCCAGCAGCTCGACAGGGGTCAGCTACGAGCAGTACTTC	CASSSTGVSYEQYF
TRBD2	TRBJ2-7	TRBV11-3	few	TGTGCCAGCAGCTTAACGAAGACTAGCGGGCGGTACGAGCAGTACTTC	CASSLTKTSGRYEQYF
NA	TRBJ2-2	TRBV14	NA	TGTGCCAGCAGCCAACGACTGGGACCCACCGGGGAGCTGTTTTTT	CASSQRLGPTGELFF
NA	TRBJ2-1	TRBV19	NA	TGTGCCAGTAGTATGGGAATGGCTGAGCAGTTCTTC	CASSMGMAEQFF
TRBD2	TRBJ2-2	TRBV6-8	medium-sized	TGTGCCAGCAGCCTAGCGGGGCCCACCGGGGAGCTGTTTTTT	CASSLAGPTGELFF
TRBD1	TRBJ1-1	TRBV28	NA	TGTGCCAGCAGTTTCCTGGGACAGGCGAACACTGAAGCTTTCTTT	CASSFLGQANTEAFF
TRBD1	TRBJ1-2	TRBV6-8	many	TGTGCCAGCAGTTCCGTTGTGATGACAGGGTCGGGTGGCTACACCTTC	CASSSVVMTGSGGYTF
NA	TRBJ2-6	TRBV29-1	NA	TGCAGCGTCGTAAGCTCTGGGGCCAACGTCCTGACTTTC	CSVVSSGANVLTF
NA	TRBJ1-3	TRBV4-1	NA	TGCGCCAGCAGCCAACGACGAAGTAACACCATATATTTT	CASSQRRSNTIYF
NA	TRBJ2-2	TRBV11-3	few	TGTGCCAGCAGCTGGCGGGGCGGGGCGAACACCGGGGAGCTGTTTTTT	CASSWRGGANTGELFF
NA	TRBJ1-6	TRBV15	few	TGTGCCACCAGCAGGGACGGGAGTAATTCACCCCTCCACTTT	CATSRDGSNSPLHF
NA	TRBJ1-1	TRBV1	NA	TGCGCCAGCAGCCAAGATTCGCGGGAGGCTTTCTTT	CASSQDSREAFF
TRBD1	TRBJ2-3	TRBV6-4	few	TGTGCCAGCAGTGACTCCCGGGACAGCCCAAGGGATACGCAGTATTTT	CASSDSRDSPRDTQYF
NA	TRBJ2-3	TRBV11-3	few	TGTGCCAGCAGCCCCGCCCTGGGCGATGGAGATACGCAGTATTTT	CASSPALGDGDTQYF
NA	TRBJ1-5	TRBV28	NA	TGTGCCAGCAGTCCCGGGATTTACCTGGACCAGCATTTT	CASSPGIYLDQHF
NA	TRBJ2-2	TRBV1	NA	TGCGCCAGCAGCCCGTCGGGGGTGGCCCCCGGGGAGCTGTTTTTT	CASSPSGVAPGELFF
TRBD1	TRBJ1-2	TRBV6-8	many	TGTGCCAGCACCTCCGGGACAGGGGGCAGGAGGGGCTACACCTTC	CASTSGTGGRRGYTF
TRBD2	TRBJ2-2	TRBV12-5	NA	TGTGCCAGCGCCCTAGCGGGGGACCTCAACACCGGGGAGCTGTTTTTT	CASALAGDLNTGELFF
TRBD1	TRBJ2-2	TRBV6-8	few	TGTGCCAGCAGTGCGGGACAGGGGAACACCGGGGAGCTGTTTTTT	CASSAGQGNTGELFF
TRBD2	TRBJ2-1	TRBV14	NA	TGTGCCAGCAGCGTTGCTAGCGGGGGACCCAATGAGCAGTTCTTC	CASSVASGGPNEQFF
NA	TRBJ1-6	TRBV6-8	NA	TGTGCCAGCAGAAGAGGACGGCTCAGCTCCTATAATTCACCCCTCCACTTT	CASRRGRLSSYNSPLHF
NA	TRBJ1-1	TRBV6-8	many	TGTGCCAGCAGTTACTCGACGGCTAACACTGAAGCTTTCTTT	CASSYSTANTEAFF
NA	TRBJ2-6	TRBV6-7	NA	TGTGCCAGCAGTGAATTCTCTGGGGCCAACGTCCTGACTTTC	CASSEFSGANVLTF
NA	TRBJ1-1	TRBV5-1	many	TGCGCCAGCAGCCAAGATCCGGCTGGGGGGAACACTGAAGCTTTCTTT	CASSQDPAGGNTEAFF
TRBD2	TRBJ2-5	TRBV6-8	NA	TGTGCCATCAGGACTAGCGGGGCACAAGAGACCCAGTACTTC	CAIRTSGAQETQYF
NA	TRBJ1-2	TRBV15	medium-sized	TGTGCCACCACCGCCAGTCAGGGACGAAATGGCTACACCTTC	CATTASQGRNGYTF
TRBD2	TRBJ2-1	TRBV15	NA	TGTGCCACCAGCAGAGAAGCGGGAAACTACAATGAGCAGTTCTTC	CATSREAGNYNEQFF
NA	TRBJ1-6	TRBV1	many	TGCGCCAGCAGCCCCGGGACAGGGACTTCACCCCTCCACTTT	CASSPGTGTSPLHF
TRBD2	TRBJ2-2	TRBV28	NA	TGTGCCAGTTGCGGGGGAACCGGGGAGCTGTTTTTT	CASCGGTGELFF
NA	TRBJ1-1	TRBV19	NA	TGTGCCAGTAGTATAGGTCCGGGACACCTGGATGGGGCTTTCTTT	CASSIGPGHLDGAFF
NA	TRBJ1-1	TRBV12-5	NA	TGTGCCAGCCTCCCGGGGGGTTTTTCTGGAGCTTTCTTT	CASLPGGFSGAFF
NA	TRBJ2-3	TRBV7-1	many	TGTGCCAGCACTGGACCTAGCACAGATACGCAGTATTTT	CASTGPSTDTQYF